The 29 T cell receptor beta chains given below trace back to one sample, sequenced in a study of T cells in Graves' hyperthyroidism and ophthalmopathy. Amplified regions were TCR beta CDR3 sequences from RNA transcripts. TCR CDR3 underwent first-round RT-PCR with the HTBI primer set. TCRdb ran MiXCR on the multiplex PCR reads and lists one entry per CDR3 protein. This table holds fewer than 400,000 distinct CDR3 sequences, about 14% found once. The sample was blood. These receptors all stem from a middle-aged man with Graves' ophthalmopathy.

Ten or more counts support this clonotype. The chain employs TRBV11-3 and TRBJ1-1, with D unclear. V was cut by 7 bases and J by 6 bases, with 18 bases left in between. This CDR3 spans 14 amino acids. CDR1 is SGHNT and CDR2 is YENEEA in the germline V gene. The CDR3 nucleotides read TGTGCCAGCAATCTGGACGCGACTCGCCCTGAAGCTTTCTTT. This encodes CASNLDATRPEAFF. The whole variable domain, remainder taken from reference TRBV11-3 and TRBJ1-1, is EAGVVQSPRYKIIEKKQPVAFWCNPISGHNTLYWYLQNLGQGPELLIRYENEEAVDDSQLPKDRFSAERLKGVDSTLKIQPAELGDSAVYLCASNLDATRPEAFFGQGTRLTVV.

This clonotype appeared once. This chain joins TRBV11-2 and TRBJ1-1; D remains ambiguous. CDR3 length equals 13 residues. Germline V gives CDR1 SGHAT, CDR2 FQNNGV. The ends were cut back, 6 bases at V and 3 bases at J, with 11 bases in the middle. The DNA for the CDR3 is TGTGCCAGCAGACAGCGCCGGGACACTGAAGCTTTCTTT. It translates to CASRQRRDTEAFF.

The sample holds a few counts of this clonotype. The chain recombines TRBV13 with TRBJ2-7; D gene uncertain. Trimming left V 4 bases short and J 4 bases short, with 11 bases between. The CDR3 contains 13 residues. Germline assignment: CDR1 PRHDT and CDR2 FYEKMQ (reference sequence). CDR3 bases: TGTGCCAGCAGCTCGGACGGAAGTTACGAGCAGTACTTC. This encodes CASSSDGSYEQYF.

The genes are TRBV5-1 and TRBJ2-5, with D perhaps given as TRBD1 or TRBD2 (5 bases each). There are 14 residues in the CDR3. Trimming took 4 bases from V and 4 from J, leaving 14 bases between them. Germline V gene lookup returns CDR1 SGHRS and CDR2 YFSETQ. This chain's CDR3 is CASSPGALIETQYF. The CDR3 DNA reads TGCGCCAGCAGCCCCGGGGCTTTAATAGAGACCCAGTACTTC. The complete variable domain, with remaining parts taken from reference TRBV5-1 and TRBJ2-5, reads KAGVTQTPRYLIKTRGQQVTLSCSPISGHRSVSWYQQTPGQGLQFLFEYFSETQRNKGNFPGRFSGRQFSNSRSEMNVSTLELGDSALYLCASSPGALIETQYFGPGTRLLVL.

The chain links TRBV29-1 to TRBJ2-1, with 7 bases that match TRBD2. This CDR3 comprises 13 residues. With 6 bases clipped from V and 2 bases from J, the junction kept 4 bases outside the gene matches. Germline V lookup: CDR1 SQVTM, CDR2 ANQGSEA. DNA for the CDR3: TGCAGCGTCGCGGGAGTGACCTACAATGAGCAGTTCTTC. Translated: CSVAGVTYNEQFF.

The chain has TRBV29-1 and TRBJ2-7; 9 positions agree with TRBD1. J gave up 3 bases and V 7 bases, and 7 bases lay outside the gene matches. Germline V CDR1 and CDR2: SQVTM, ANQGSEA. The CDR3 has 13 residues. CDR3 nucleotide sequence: TGCAGCGCCCGAACGGGACAGGGCTACGAGCAGTACTTC. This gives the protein CSARTGQGYEQYF.

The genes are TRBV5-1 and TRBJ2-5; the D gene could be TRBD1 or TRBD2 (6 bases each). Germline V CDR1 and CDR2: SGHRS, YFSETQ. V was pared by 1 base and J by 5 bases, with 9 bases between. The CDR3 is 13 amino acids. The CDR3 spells CASSLRGAETQYF. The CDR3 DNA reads TGCGCCAGCAGCTTGAGGGGGGCTGAGACCCAGTACTTC.

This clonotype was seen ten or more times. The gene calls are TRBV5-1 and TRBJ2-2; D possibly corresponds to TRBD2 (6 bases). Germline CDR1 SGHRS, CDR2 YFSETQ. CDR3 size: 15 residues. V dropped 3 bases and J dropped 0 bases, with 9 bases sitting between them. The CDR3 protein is CASSYRLANTGELFF. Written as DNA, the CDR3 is TGCGCCAGCAGCTATCGACTAGCGAACACCGGGGAGCTGTTTTTT.

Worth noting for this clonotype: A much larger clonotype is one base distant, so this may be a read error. The CDR3 DNA reads TGTGCCAGCAGGTACCGGTACACGAACACTGAAGCTTTCTTT. Translation: CASRYRYTNTEAFF. V and J are TRBV28 and TRBJ1-1; D is undetermined. The CDR3 loop spans 14 amino acids. V was pared by 6 bases and J by 1 base, with 12 bases between. Looked up from germline, CDR1 is MDHEN and CDR2 is SYDVKM.

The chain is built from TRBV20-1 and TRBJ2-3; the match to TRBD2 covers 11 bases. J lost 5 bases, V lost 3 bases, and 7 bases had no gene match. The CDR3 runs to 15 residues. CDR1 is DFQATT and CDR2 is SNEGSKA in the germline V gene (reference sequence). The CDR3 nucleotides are TGCAGTGCTAGGAGTCTAGCGGGAGGCATAGATACGCAGTATTTT. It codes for CSARSLAGGIDTQYF.

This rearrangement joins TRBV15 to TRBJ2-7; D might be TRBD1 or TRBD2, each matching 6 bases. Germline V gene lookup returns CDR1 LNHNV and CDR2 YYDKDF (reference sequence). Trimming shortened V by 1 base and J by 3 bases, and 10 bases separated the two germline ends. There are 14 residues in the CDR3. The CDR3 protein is CATSRGGGGYEQYF. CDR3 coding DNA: TGTGCCACCAGCAGAGGTGGAGGGGGCTACGAGCAGTACTTC. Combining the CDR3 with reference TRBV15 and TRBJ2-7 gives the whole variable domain DAMVIQNPRYQVTQFGKPVTLSCSQTLNHNVMYWYQQKSSQAPKLLFHYYDKDFNNEADTPDNFQSRRPNTSFCFLDIRSPGLGDTAMYLCATSRGGGGYEQYFGPGTRLTVT.

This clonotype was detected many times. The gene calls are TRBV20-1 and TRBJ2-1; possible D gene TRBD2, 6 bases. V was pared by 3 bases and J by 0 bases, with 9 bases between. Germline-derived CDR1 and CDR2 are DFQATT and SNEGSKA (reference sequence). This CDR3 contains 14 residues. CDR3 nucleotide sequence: TGCAGTGCTAGGGTCGGGAGCTCCTACAATGAGCAGTTCTTC. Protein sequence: CSARVGSSYNEQFF.

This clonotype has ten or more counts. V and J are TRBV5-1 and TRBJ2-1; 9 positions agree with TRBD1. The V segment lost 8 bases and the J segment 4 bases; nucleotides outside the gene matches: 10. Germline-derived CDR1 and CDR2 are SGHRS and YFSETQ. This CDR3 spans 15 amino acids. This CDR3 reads CASYTGGQVYNEQFF. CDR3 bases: TGCGCCAGTTATACAGGGGGCCAGGTATACAATGAGCAGTTCTTC.

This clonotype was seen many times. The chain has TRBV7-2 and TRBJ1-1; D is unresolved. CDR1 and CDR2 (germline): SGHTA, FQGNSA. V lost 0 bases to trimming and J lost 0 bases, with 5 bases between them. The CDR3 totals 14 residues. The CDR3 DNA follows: TGTGCCAGCAGCTTAGCGTCGATGAACACTGAAGCTTTCTTT. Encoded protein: CASSLASMNTEAFF. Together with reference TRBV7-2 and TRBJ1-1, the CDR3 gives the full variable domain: GAGVSQSPSNKVTEKGKDVELRCDPISGHTALYWYRQSLGQGLEFLIYFQGNSAPDKSGLPSDRFSAERTGGSVSTLTIQRTQQEDSAVYLCASSLASMNTEAFFGQGTRLTVV.

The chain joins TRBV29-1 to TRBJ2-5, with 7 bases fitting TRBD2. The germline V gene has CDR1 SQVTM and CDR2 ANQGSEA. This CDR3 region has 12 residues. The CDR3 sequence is CSMREFQETQYF. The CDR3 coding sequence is TGCAGTATGCGGGAGTTCCAAGAGACCCAGTACTTC.

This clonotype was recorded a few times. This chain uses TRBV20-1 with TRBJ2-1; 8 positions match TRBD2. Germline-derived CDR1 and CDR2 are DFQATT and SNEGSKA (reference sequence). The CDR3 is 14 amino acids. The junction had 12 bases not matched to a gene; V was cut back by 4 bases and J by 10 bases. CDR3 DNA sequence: TGCAGTGCTAAGGCCCCGGGAGGGCCCGGGGAGCAGTTCTTC. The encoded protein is CSAKAPGGPGEQFF.

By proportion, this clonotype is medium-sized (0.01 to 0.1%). The chain's CDR3 is CASLTGQAGRRETQYF. CDR3 coding DNA: TGTGCCAGCCTTACTGGCCAGGCGGGGCGGAGAGAGACCCAGTACTTC. The rearrangement joins TRBV28 to TRBJ2-5; D perhaps matches TRBD2 (6 bases). The V gene lost 8 bases and the J gene lost 4 bases, with 23 bases spanning the gap. The CDR3 sequence is 16 residues long. CDR1 is MDHEN and CDR2 is SYDVKM in the germline V gene. Supplemented by reference TRBV28 and TRBJ2-5, the full variable domain reads DVKVTQSSRYLVKRTGEKVFLECVQDMDHENMFWYRQDPGLGLRLIYFSYDVKMKEKGDIPEGYSVSREKKERFSLILESASTNQTSMYLCASLTGQAGRRETQYFGPGTRLLVL.

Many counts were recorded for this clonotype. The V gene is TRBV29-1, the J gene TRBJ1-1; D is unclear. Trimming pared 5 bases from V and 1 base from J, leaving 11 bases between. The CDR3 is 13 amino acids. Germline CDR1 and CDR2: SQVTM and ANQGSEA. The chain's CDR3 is CSVQILSNTEAFF. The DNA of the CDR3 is TGCAGCGTTCAAATATTATCGAACACTGAAGCTTTCTTT.

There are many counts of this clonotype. The CDR3 loop reads CAGRLASADTQYF. The DNA for the CDR3 is TGTGCCGGACGACTAGCTTCGGCAGATACGCAGTATTTT. V and J are TRBV6-1 and TRBJ2-3; the match to TRBD2 covers 7 bases. This CDR3 has 13 residues. Germline CDR1 MNHNS, CDR2 SASEGT. J lost 4 bases, V lost 11 bases, and 9 bases had no gene match.

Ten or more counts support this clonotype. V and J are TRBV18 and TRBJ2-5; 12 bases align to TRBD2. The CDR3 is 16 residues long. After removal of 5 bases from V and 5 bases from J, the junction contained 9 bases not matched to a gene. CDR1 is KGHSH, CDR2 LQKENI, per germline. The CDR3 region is CASSSLAGGPRETQYF. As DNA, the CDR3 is TGTGCCAGCTCATCGCTAGCGGGAGGGCCACGGGAGACCCAGTACTTC.

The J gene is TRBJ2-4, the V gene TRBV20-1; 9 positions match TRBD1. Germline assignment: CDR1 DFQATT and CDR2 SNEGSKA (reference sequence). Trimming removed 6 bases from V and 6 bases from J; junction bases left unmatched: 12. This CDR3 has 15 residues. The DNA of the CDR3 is TGCAGTGCCCAGGCCGGGACAGGGCGGGGAAACATTCAGTACTTC. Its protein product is CSAQAGTGRGNIQYF.

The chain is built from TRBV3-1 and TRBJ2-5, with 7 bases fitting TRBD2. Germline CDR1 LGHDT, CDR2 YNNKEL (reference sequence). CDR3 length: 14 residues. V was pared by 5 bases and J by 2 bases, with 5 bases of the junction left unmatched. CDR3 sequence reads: CASSNLAAQETQYF. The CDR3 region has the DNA TGTGCCAGCAGCAATCTAGCGGCTCAAGAGACCCAGTACTTC.

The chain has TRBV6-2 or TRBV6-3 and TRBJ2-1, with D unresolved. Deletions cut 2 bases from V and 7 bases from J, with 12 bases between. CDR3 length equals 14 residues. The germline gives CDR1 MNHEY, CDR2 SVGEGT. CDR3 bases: TGTGCCAGCAGTTACGGAACCCAACGGAATGAGCAGTTCTTC. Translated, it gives CASSYGTQRNEQFF.

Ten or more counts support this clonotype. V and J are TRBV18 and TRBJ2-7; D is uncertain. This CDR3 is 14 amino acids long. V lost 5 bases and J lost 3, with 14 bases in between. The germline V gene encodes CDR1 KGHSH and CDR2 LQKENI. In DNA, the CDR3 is TGTGCCAGCTCAGTTTTCCGTTCCCACTACGAGCAGTACTTC. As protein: CASSVFRSHYEQYF.

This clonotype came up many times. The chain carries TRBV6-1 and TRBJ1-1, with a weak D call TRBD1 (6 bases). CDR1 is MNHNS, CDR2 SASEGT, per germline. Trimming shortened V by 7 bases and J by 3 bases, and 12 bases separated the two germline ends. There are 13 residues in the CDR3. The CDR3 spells CASMNRGDTEAFF. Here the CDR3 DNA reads TGTGCCAGCATGAATAGGGGGGACACTGAAGCTTTCTTT.

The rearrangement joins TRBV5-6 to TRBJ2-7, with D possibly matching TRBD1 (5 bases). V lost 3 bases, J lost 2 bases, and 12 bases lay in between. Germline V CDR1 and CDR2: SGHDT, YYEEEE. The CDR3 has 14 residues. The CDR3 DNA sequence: TGTGCCAGCAGCTCTTTGACAGCAGCCTACGAGCAGTACTTC. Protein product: CASSSLTAAYEQYF.

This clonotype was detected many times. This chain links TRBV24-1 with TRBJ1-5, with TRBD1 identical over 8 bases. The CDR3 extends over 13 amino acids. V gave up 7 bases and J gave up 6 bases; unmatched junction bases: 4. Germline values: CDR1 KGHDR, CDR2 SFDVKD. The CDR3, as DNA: TGTGCCACCAGGTCGGGGACAGGTCAGCCCCAGCATTTT. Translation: CATRSGTGQPQHF.

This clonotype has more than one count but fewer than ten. DNA of the CDR3: TGTGCCAGCAGATCGAGGGTGGCGAATTCACCCCTCCACTTT. Encoded protein: CASRSRVANSPLHF. This chain uses TRBV5-5 with TRBJ1-6; D remains unclear. The V gene's germline CDR1 is SGHKS and CDR2 YYEKEE (reference sequence). This CDR3 comprises 14 residues. Trimming removed 5 bases at V and 7 bases at J, with 13 bases between.

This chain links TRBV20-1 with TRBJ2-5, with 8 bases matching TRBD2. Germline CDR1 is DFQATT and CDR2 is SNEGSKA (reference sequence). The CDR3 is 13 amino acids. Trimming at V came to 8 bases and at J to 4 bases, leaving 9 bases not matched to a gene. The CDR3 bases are TGCAGTTTCAGAGTAAGCGGGGGAGAGACCCAGTACTTC. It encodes CSFRVSGGETQYF.